This T cell receptor beta chain was captured by sequencing in a study of blood T cell repertoires in COVID-19. For the study at large: The study drew acute and convalescent COVID-19 samples from the United States, Italy and Spain. PBMCs, B-cell-depleted T cells, or T cells provided the cDNA or gDNA that made up the material.

This clone was observed at least ten times. This CDR3 has 13 amino acids. J lost 4 bases, V lost 4 bases, and 3 bases had no gene match. Adults between roughly 18 and 90 years of age took part from more than 20 US areas. The study assigned cohorts using participant-reported clinical history. The assay was immunoSEQ multiplex PCR, and TCRdb's table has in-frame clones only and misses some. Among a few hundred thousand clones listed, roughly 86% were seen once. This chain links TRBV12-3 or TRBV12-4 with TRBJ1-1; 7 nucleotides line up with TRBD1. This sequence was found in a man aged 35 to 55 in a cohort exposed to, infected with or recovered from COVID-19 (not recorded which). The sample comprised PBMCs or T cells enriched from blood (not recorded which). CDR3 residues: CASSWQGVTEAFF. The CDR3 DNA follows: TGTGCCAGCAGTTGGCAGGGGGTCACTGAAGCTTTCTTT.